These 12 T cell receptor beta chains share one sample of origin, sequenced in a study of T cell repertoires in cytomegalovirus infection. From the reads, TCRdb called clonotypes with MiXCR, one entry per CDR3 protein. This sample yields about 78,000 distinct CDR3 sequences, of which roughly 37% are seen a single time; approximately 93% belongs to the top ten. These receptors lack a known antigen. The source material was CD8+ T cells from cultured PBMCs, sampled from culture after CMV antigen stimulation. The source is a human donor in good health (CMV status not recorded). Some clones in this sample may be carry-over from other donors' samples.

The chain combines TRBV27 with TRBJ1-5; tentative D call: TRBD1 (5 bases). Germline V gives CDR1 MNHEY, CDR2 SMNVEV (reference sequence). V was cut by 5 bases and J by 7 bases, with 12 bases left in between. This CDR3 comprises 13 residues. The CDR3, as DNA: TGTGCCAGCAGTCCAGGGCTTGGGCAGCCCCAGCATTTT. Amino acids: CASSPGLGQPQHF.

CDR3 residues: CASSDYIGGETQYF. CDR3 DNA: TGTGCCAGCAGTGACTATATTGGGGGAGAGACCCAGTACTTC. The V call is TRBV6-5, the J call TRBJ2-5; the D gene could be TRBD1 or TRBD2 (5 bases each). This CDR3 is 14 amino acids long. The germline gives CDR1 MNHEY, CDR2 SVGAGI. V lost 5 bases and J lost 4, with 14 bases in between.

The chain links TRBV7-2 to TRBJ2-7; perhaps TRBD2 as D (6 bases). Deletions cut 6 bases from V and 5 bases from J, with 20 bases between. Germline V lookup: CDR1 SGHTA, CDR2 FQGNSA. CDR3 size: 15 residues. CDR3 loop: CASSMGLPEGNEQYF. In DNA form, the CDR3 reads TGTGCCAGCAGTATGGGACTCCCCGAGGGGAACGAGCAGTACTTC.

This chain connects TRBV24-1 to TRBJ2-3; tentative D call: TRBD1 (6 bases). CDR1 is KGHDR and CDR2 is SFDVKD in the germline V gene. V was pared by 6 bases and J by 2 bases, with 8 bases between. The CDR3 is 13 residues long. The DNA of the CDR3 is TGTGCCACCAGTCTGGGACACACAGATACGCAGTATTTT. Translating it yields CATSLGHTDTQYF.

CDR3 region: CSAKRTVQETQYF. Here the CDR3 DNA reads TGCAGCGCTAAAAGGACGGTCCAAGAGACCCAGTACTTC. The chain combines TRBV29-1 with TRBJ2-5; D is uncertain. There are 13 residues in the CDR3. CDR1 SQVTM and CDR2 ANQGSEA come from the germline V gene. V lost 7 bases and J lost 1, with 13 bases in between.

This clonotype was recorded at least ten times. The chain couples TRBV7-2 to TRBJ2-7, with 7 bases lining up with TRBD1. The CDR3 has 15 residues. CDR1 is SGHTA and CDR2 is FQGNSA in the germline V gene. The ends lost 5 bases at V and 3 bases at J; junction bases unmatched: 10. The chain's CDR3 is CASSTGTAPYYEQYF. The CDR3 bases are TGTGCCAGCAGCACTGGGACAGCCCCCTACTACGAGCAGTACTTC.

This clonotype was picked up many times. The chain couples TRBV7-9 to TRBJ1-2, with 7 bases identical to TRBD1. Germline CDR1 reads SEHNR; CDR2 reads FQNEAQ (reference sequence). The CDR3 extends over 16 amino acids. The V and J ends lost 5 bases and 1 base, in that order; junction bases with no gene match: 10. The CDR3, as DNA: TGTGCCAGCAGCCCGACGACAGGGAAGATTAACTATGGCTACACCTTC. It codes for CASSPTTGKINYGYTF. The full variable domain, completed using reference TRBV7-9 and TRBJ1-2, is DTGVSQNPRHKITKRGQNVTFRCDPISEHNRLYWYRQTLGQGPEFLTYFQNEAQLEKSRLLSDRFSAERPKGSFSTLEIQRTEQGDSAMYLCASSPTTGKINYGYTFGSGTRLTVV.

This chain uses TRBV20-1 with TRBJ1-6; D gene unclear. Germline CDR1 and CDR2: DFQATT and SNEGSKA (reference sequence). V dropped 0 bases and J dropped 0 bases, with 9 bases sitting between them. This CDR3 has 16 residues. This CDR3 reads CSARDLKSSYNSPLHF. The CDR3 nucleotides are TGCAGTGCTAGAGATCTGAAGAGCTCCTATAATTCACCCCTCCACTTT.

This clonotype came up many times. The J gene is TRBJ2-7, the V gene TRBV19, with 8 bases identical to TRBD1. The V and J ends lost 5 bases and 0 bases, in that order; junction bases with no gene match: 3. The length of the CDR3 is 14 residues. Per germline, CDR1 LNHDA and CDR2 SQIVND (reference sequence). CDR3 sequence (DNA): TGTGCCAGTAGTTGGACAGGGAGCTCCTACGAGCAGTACTTC. Translation gives CASSWTGSSYEQYF.

The CDR3 nucleotides read TGTGCCAGCAGCCCTCCGGGACACAAAAGCTCTGGAAACACCATATATTTT. This sequence encodes CASSPPGHKSSGNTIYF. The chain recombines TRBV27 with TRBJ1-3, with TRBD1 as a possible D gene (6 bases). CDR3 size: 17 residues. The germline V gene has CDR1 MNHEY and CDR2 SMNVEV (reference sequence). Trimming pared 6 bases from V and 0 bases from J, leaving 18 bases between.

In its sample, this clonotype was seen once. The V gene is TRBV19, the J gene TRBJ2-5; 7 bases align to TRBD1. Trimming at V came to 4 bases and at J to 2 bases, leaving 10 bases not matched to a gene. This CDR3 comprises 16 residues. Germline CDR1 and CDR2: LNHDA and SQIVND (reference sequence). CDR3 sequence (DNA): TGTGCCAGTAGTAGTTCTCCGGGACAGCAGCAAGAGACCCAGTACTTC. Translating gives CASSSSPGQQQETQYF.

V is TRBV12-3 or TRBV12-4 and J is TRBJ2-7; D possibly uses TRBD1 or TRBD2 (5 bases each). V was shortened by 5 bases and J by 3 bases, with 11 bases between the two germline ends. This CDR3 is 13 amino acids long. The CDR3 loop is CASSPGPIYEQYF. DNA for the CDR3: TGTGCCAGCAGTCCGGGACCAATCTACGAGCAGTACTTC.